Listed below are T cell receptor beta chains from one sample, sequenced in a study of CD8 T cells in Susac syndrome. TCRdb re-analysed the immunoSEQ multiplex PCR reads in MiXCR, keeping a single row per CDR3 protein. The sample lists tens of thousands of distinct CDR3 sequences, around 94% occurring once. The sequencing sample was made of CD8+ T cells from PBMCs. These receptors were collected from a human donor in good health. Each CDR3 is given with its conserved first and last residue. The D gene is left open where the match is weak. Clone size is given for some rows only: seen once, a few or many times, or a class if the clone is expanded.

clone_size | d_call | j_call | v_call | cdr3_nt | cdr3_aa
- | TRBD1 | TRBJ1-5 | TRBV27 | TGTGCCAGCAGAACCCTCGACAGGGGGAATCAGCCCCAGCATTTT | CASRTLDRGNQPQHF
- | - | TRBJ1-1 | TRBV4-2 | TGTGCCAGCGGTGGGGGTTGGAGGCAAAACACTGAAGCTTTCTTT | CASGGGWRQNTEAFF
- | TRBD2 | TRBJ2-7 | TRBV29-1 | TGCAGCGTTGAACTATCAGGGACTAACTACGAGCAGTACTTC | CSVELSGTNYEQYF
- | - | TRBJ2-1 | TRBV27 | TGTGCCAGCAGTTTGGGGGACATTCGGTACAATGAGCAGTTCTTC | CASSLGDIRYNEQFF
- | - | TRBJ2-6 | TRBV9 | TGTGCCAGCAGCGTAGATCCCTGGGATGGGGCCAACGTCCTGACTTTC | CASSVDPWDGANVLTF
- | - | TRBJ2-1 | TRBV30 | TGTGCCTGGGGTGGGGGGCCCCCCGAGCAGTTCTTC | CAWGGGPPEQFF
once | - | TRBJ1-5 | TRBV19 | TGTGCCAGTAGTCCTAGGCCGCCGGGGAGGACCGATCAGCCCCAGCATTTT | CASSPRPPGRTDQPQHF
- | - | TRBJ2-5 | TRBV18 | TGTGCCAGCTCACCGGGACGGCTGGGAGAGACCCAGTACTTC | CASSPGRLGETQYF
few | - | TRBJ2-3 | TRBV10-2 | TGCGCCAGCAGTGAGCCGGGGCCCCTAGGTCAACCGCAGTATTTT | CASSEPGPLGQPQYF
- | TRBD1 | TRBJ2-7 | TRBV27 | TGTGCCAGCTCAGACAGGGGGCTCTCCGAGCAGTACTTC | CASSDRGLSEQYF
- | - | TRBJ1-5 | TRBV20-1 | TGCAGTGCTCCTCCTGGGGGTAGCAATCAGCCCCAGCATTTT | CSAPPGGSNQPQHF
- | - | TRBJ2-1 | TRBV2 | TGTGCCGGATCCACGGCGAGCTCCTACAATGAGCAGTTCTTC | CAGSTASSYNEQFF
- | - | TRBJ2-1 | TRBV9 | TGTGCCAGCAGCGTAGATCAGGTCGGTGAGCAGTTCTTC | CASSVDQVGEQFF
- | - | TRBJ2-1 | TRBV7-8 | TGTGCCAGCAGCTACCCCGGGGACGGGAGCTCCTACAATGAGCAGTTCTTC | CASSYPGDGSSYNEQFF
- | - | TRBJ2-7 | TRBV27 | TGTGCCAGCAGTCCATACAGGGTTGGCGACGAGCAGTACTTC | CASSPYRVGDEQYF
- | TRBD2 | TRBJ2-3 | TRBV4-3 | TGCGCCAGCAGCCAAGATAAGCGGGGAGGGCTCGGGCAGTATTTT | CASSQDKRGGLGQYF